This T cell receptor beta chain was sequenced for a study of OX40 agonist ivuxolimab in advanced cancers. Study overall: Given to patients was ivuxolimab, an agonistic anti-OX40 (CD134) antibody. The study's findings and limits: Which antigen the expanded peripheral T cells recognized is unknown.

Only in-frame clones appear in the TCRdb table, and some are missing; sequencing was by immunoSEQ multiplex PCR. Of tens of thousands of clones listed, almost 85% are singletons. About this clone: The target antigen is unknown.

V lost 8 bases and J lost 9; bases outside the gene matches: 7. CDR1 and CDR2 (germline): ENHRY, SYGVKD. There are 13 residues in the CDR3. This receptor was obtained from an adult with an advanced solid tumor such as melanoma, head and neck, liver or kidney cancer. The material was CD4+ or CD8+ T cells sorted from blood, obtained in a trial of the OX40 agonist ivuxolimab. V and J are TRBV10-3 and TRBJ2-2, with 9 bases aligning to TRBD1. The CDR3 bases are TGTGCCATCTCACCAACAGGGGGCCGGGAGCTGTTTTTT. Translation: CAISPTGGRELFF.